Below, one T cell receptor delta chain is given with its context. Its antigen is not identified. This sample was included in a study of Vδ1+ human thymocytes. Study outcomes and limitations: Unlike peripheral blood Vdelta1+ controls, thymic delta-chain sequences included about 20% Vdelta2 and few Vdelta3. Highly polyclonal TRG and TRD repertoires with Gaussian CDR3 length distributions appeared in thymus. Many TRG clonotypes were shared between donors; TRD repertoires were essentially private.

V gave up 0 bases and J gave up 2 bases, with 10 bases separating them. Germline lookup yields CDR1 TSWWSYY and CDR2 QGS. The CDR3 is made up of 15 amino acids. Sequences come from RNA converted to cDNA by reverse transcription. CDR3 amplicons came from multiplex PCR with pooled V-gene forward and constant-region reverse primers. TCRdb re-identified clones in the multiplex PCR reads via CATT. The sample holds approximately 25,000 delta-chain clones, under 8% seen once. The gene calls are TRDV1 and TRDJ1, with D possibly TRDD3 on 6 matching bases. Sequenced input: Vdelta1+ gamma-delta thymocytes from the thymus. As to subset: FACS-sorted CD3+ TCRalphabeta- TCRVdelta1+ TCRVdelta2- thymocytes. This TCR came from a girl under three years old who had congenital heart surgery. The CDR3 is CALGELAGDTDKLIF. For the CDR3, the DNA is TGTGCTCTTGGGGAACTTGCCGGGGATACCGATAAACTCATCTTT.